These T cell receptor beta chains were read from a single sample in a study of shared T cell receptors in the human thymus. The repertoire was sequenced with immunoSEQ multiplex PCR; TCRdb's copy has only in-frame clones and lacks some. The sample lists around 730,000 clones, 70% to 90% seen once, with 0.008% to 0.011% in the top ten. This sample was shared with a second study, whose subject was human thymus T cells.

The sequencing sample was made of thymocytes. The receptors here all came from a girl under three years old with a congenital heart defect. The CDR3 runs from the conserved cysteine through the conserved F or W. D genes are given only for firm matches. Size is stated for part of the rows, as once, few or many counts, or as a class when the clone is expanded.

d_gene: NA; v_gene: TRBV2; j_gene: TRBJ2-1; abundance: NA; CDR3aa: CASSLTWAGFDDDEQFF; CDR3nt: TGTGCCAGCAGTCTGACCTGGGCGGGGTTTGATGACGATGAGCAGTTCTTC
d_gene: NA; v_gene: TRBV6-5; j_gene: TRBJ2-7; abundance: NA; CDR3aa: CASSYNNRREQYF; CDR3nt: TGTGCCAGCAGTTACAACAACAGACGCGAGCAGTACTTC
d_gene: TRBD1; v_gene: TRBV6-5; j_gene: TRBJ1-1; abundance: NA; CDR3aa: CASSSYRGAEAFF; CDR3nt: TGTGCCAGCAGTAGCTACAGGGGGGCTGAAGCTTTCTTT
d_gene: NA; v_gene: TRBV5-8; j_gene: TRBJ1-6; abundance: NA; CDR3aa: CASSLHPLFGNSPLHF; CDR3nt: TGTGCCAGCAGCTTGCATCCCCTCTTCGGGAATTCACCCCTCCACTTT
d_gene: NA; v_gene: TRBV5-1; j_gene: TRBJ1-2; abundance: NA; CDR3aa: CASSLAPLRSGYGYTF; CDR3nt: TGCGCCAGCAGCTTGGCTCCCCTGCGTTCAGGCTATGGCTACACCTTC
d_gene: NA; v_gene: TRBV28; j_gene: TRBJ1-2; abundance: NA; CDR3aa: CASSLSDTNYGYTF; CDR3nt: TGTGCCAGCAGTTTATCTGACACTAACTATGGCTACACCTTC
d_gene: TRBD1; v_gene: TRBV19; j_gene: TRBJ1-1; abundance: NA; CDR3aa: CASSPTNEGARPSVEAFF; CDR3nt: TGTGCCAGTAGTCCAACCAACGAGGGGGCGCGCCCTTCCGTTGAAGCTTTCTTT
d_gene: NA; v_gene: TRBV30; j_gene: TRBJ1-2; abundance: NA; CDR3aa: CAWRFSGGGRAGGYTF; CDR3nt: TGTGCCTGGAGGTTCTCCGGGGGGGGCAGAGCCGGTGGCTACACCTTC
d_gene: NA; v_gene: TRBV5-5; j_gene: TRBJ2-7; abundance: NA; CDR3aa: CASSLGRGEQYF; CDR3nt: TGTGCCAGCAGCTTGGGCAGGGGCGAGCAGTACTTC
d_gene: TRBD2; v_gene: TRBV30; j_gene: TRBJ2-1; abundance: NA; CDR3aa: CAWSWGLREQFF; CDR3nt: TGTGCCTGGAGTTGGGGACTAAGAGAGCAGTTCTTC
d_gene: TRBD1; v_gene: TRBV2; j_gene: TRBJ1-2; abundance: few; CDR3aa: CASSERGTGDFGHYGYTF; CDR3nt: TGTGCCAGCAGTGAACGGGGGACAGGGGATTTTGGGCACTATGGCTACACCTTC
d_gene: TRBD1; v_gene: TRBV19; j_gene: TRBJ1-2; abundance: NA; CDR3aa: CASSIERGHGYTF; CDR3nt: TGTGCCAGTAGTATAGAAAGGGGGCACGGCTACACCTTC
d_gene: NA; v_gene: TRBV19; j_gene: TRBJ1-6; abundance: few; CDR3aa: CASRRTFRSSYNSPLHF; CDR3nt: TGTGCCAGTAGAAGGACATTCAGAAGCTCCTATAATTCACCCCTCCACTTT
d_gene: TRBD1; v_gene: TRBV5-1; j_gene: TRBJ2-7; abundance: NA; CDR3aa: CASSFTWDRDYEQYF; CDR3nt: TGCGCCAGCAGCTTTACCTGGGACAGGGACTACGAGCAGTACTTC
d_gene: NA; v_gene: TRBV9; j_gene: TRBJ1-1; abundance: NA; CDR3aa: CASSPYVDTEAFF; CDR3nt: TGTGCCAGCAGCCCTTATGTAGACACTGAAGCTTTCTTT
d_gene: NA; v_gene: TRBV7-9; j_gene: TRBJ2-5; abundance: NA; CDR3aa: CASSFRTIHQETQYF; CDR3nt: TGTGCCAGCAGCTTTCGGACTATCCACCAAGAGACCCAGTACTTC
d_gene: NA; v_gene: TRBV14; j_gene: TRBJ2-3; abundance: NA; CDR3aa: CASSPQAGPLTDTQYF; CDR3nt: TGTGCCAGCAGCCCCCAGGCGGGGCCCCTCACAGATACGCAGTATTTT
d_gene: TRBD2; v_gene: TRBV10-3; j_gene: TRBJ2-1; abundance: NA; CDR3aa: CAISESPQRGVHNEQFF; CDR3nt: TGTGCCATCAGTGAGTCCCCCCAGCGGGGGGTTCACAATGAGCAGTTCTTC
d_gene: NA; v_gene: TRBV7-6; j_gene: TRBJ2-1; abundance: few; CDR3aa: CASSLESGFHNEQFF; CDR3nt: TGTGCCAGCAGCTTAGAATCCGGGTTCCACAATGAGCAGTTCTTC
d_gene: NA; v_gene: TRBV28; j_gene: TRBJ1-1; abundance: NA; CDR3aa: CASSSGPLREAFF; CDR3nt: TGTGCCAGCAGTTCAGGGCCCCTTCGTGAAGCTTTCTTT